This T cell receptor beta chain came from a study of cytomegalovirus exposure and HLA in healthy donors. On the study more broadly: Among roughly 190 million T cells, an earlier analysis found 117 million unique TCR beta sequences. Whole-study findings and limits: There were some V segments, including TRBV6-2 and TRBV6-3, excluded as indistinguishable.

PCR employed 60 Vbeta and 13 Jbeta primers. The repertoire was sequenced with immunoSEQ multiplex PCR; TCRdb's copy has only in-frame clones and lacks some. There are around 140,000 clones in the sample; approximately 84% occur only once, and 1.5% lies in the top ten. Concerning this clone: Antigen: not known.

The V gene's germline CDR1 is SGDLS and CDR2 YYNGEE. The CDR3 is 11 amino acids. Trimming removed 3 bases at V and 9 bases at J, with 7 bases between. Sequencing input: PBMCs. The chain is built from TRBV9 and TRBJ2-1; D is perhaps TRBD1 (5 bases). This TCR came from a woman aged 18-30 years in good health and CMV-seronegative. CDR3 sequence reads: CASSADSEQFF. CDR3 in DNA: TGTGCCAGCAGCGCCGACAGTGAGCAGTTCTTC.